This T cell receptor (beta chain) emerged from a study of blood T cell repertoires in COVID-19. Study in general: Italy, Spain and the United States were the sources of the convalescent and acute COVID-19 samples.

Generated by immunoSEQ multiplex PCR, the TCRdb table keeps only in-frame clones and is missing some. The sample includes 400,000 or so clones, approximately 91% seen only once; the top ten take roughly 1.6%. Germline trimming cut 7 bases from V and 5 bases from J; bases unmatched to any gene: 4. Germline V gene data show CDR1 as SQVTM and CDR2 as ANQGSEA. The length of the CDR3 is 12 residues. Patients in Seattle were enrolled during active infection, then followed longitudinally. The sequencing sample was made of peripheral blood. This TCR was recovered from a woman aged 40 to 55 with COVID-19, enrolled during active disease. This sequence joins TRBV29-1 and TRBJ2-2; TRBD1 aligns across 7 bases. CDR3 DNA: TGCAGCGCAAACAGGGGAACCGGGGAGCTGTTTTTT. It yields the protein CSANRGTGELFF.